This TCR beta chain derives from a study of T-cell reconstitution after alpha-beta-depleted transplantation in children. Study-level points and caveats: About two months after transplant, alpha-beta T cells reportedly came from several hundred expanded graft clones.

Of note for this clonotype: What it binds is not known.

It was with unique molecular identifiers that the TCRbeta library was prepared. TCRdb called the PCR reads again in MiXCR, with one record for every CDR3 protein. The data show around 800,000 distinct CDR3 sequences, around 15% seen once. This CDR3 spans 10 amino acids. V gave up 8 bases and J gave up 5 bases, with 3 bases separating them. Germline CDR1 reads SEHNR; CDR2 reads FQNEAQ (reference sequence). The V gene is TRBV7-9, the J gene TRBJ2-2, with unresolved D. This clonotype was sampled from a male patient younger than 18 who had a stem cell transplant for acute lymphoblastic leukemia, so the T cells may come from the graft donor. The specimen was PBMCs, mostly from graft donor cells, collected 360 days after TCRalphabeta/CD19-depleted stem cell transplant. The CDR3 nucleotides are TGTGCCAGCCTTACCGGGGAGCTGTTTTTT. Its protein is CASLTGELFF.